This is a list of T cell receptor beta chains from one sample in a study of post-analysis software for immune sequencing data. Each CDR3 protein is one row after TCRdb ran MiXCR on the PCR reads. The sample lists roughly 540,000 distinct CDR3 sequences, around 36% occurring once. Source material: blood. These receptors were collected from a girl aged 2 to 17 with multiple sclerosis. Both conserved end residues are part of each CDR3. Fields, in order: J gene, D gene, CDR3 length, clone size, V gene, CDR3 protein, CDR3 DNA. D genes are given only for firm matches. Size tells how often a clone was seen (once, few, many) or the class of an expanded clone, and some rows leave it out.

J gene: TRBJ2-7
D gene: -
CDR3 length: 14
clone size: few
V gene: TRBV6-6
CDR3 protein: CASRGAESSYEQYF
CDR3 DNA: TGTGCCAGCAGGGGGGCAGAAAGCTCCTACGAGCAGTACTTC

J gene: TRBJ2-5
D gene: -
CDR3 length: 14
clone size: few
V gene: TRBV6-5
CDR3 protein: CASSYSGGRETQYF
CDR3 DNA: TGTGCCAGCAGTTACTCGGGGGGACGGGAGACCCAGTACTTC

J gene: TRBJ2-1
D gene: -
CDR3 length: 14
clone size: -
V gene: TRBV10-3
CDR3 protein: CAISDRAAYNEQFF
CDR3 DNA: TGTGCCATCAGTGACCGCGCTGCCTACAATGAGCAGTTCTTC

J gene: TRBJ2-1
D gene: TRBD2
CDR3 length: 17
clone size: few
V gene: TRBV7-2
CDR3 protein: CASSPVGLAGAYNEQFF
CDR3 DNA: TGTGCCAGCAGCCCAGTGGGGTTAGCGGGGGCCTACAATGAGCAGTTCTTC

J gene: TRBJ2-5
D gene: -
CDR3 length: 14
clone size: -
V gene: TRBV6-1
CDR3 protein: CASSEHAVQETQYF
CDR3 DNA: TGTGCCAGCAGTGAACACGCAGTACAAGAGACCCAGTACTTC

J gene: TRBJ2-5
D gene: TRBD2
CDR3 length: 16
clone size: few
V gene: TRBV6-5
CDR3 protein: CAGSYVSGGGQETQYF
CDR3 DNA: TGTGCCGGCAGTTACGTTTCTGGGGGGGGCCAAGAGACCCAGTACTTC

J gene: TRBJ2-5
D gene: -
CDR3 length: 10
clone size: -
V gene: TRBV6-2/TRBV6-3
CDR3 protein: CASSAATQYF
CDR3 DNA: TGTGCCAGCAGCGCGGCAACCCAGTACTTC

J gene: TRBJ1-2
D gene: TRBD1
CDR3 length: 16
clone size: -
V gene: TRBV10-3
CDR3 protein: CAISEMEGAVFGGYTF
CDR3 DNA: TGTGCCATCAGTGAGATGGAGGGGGCTGTATTTGGTGGCTACACCTTC

J gene: TRBJ2-7
D gene: -
CDR3 length: 13
clone size: -
V gene: TRBV5-1
CDR3 protein: CASMRASSYEQYF
CDR3 DNA: TGCGCCAGCATGAGAGCCAGCTCCTACGAGCAGTACTTC

J gene: TRBJ1-5
D gene: -
CDR3 length: 14
clone size: -
V gene: TRBV2
CDR3 protein: CASKIGVAGQPQHF
CDR3 DNA: TGTGCCAGCAAGATCGGGGTTGCGGGACAGCCCCAGCATTTT

J gene: TRBJ1-1
D gene: -
CDR3 length: 14
clone size: -
V gene: TRBV5-1
CDR3 protein: CASSKGLLNTEAFF
CDR3 DNA: TGCGCCAGCAGCAAGGGGTTACTGAACACTGAAGCTTTCTTT

J gene: TRBJ2-1
D gene: -
CDR3 length: 14
clone size: -
V gene: TRBV20-1
CDR3 protein: CSARGWAMSDEQFF
CDR3 DNA: TGCAGTGCTAGGGGGTGGGCTATGAGCGATGAGCAGTTCTTC

J gene: TRBJ2-3
D gene: TRBD2
CDR3 length: 16
clone size: -
V gene: TRBV28
CDR3 protein: CASSLEGLAGGNTQYF
CDR3 DNA: TGTGCCAGCAGTTTAGAGGGCCTAGCGGGGGGCAATACGCAGTATTTT

J gene: TRBJ2-5
D gene: TRBD2
CDR3 length: 14
clone size: few
V gene: TRBV10-3
CDR3 protein: CATEPAGGQETQYF
CDR3 DNA: TGTGCCACCGAGCCCGCCGGGGGGCAAGAGACCCAGTACTTC

J gene: TRBJ1-5
D gene: -
CDR3 length: 14
clone size: -
V gene: TRBV10-3
CDR3 protein: CAISEGDNHQPQHF
CDR3 DNA: TGTGCCATCAGTGAGGGGGACAATCATCAGCCCCAGCATTTT

J gene: TRBJ2-1
D gene: TRBD2
CDR3 length: 15
clone size: -
V gene: TRBV7-6
CDR3 protein: CASSPGASGNNEQFF
CDR3 DNA: TGTGCCAGCAGCCCTGGTGCTAGCGGGAACAATGAGCAGTTCTTC

J gene: TRBJ1-3
D gene: -
CDR3 length: 15
clone size: -
V gene: TRBV4-1
CDR3 protein: CASSQVPGEGDTIYF
CDR3 DNA: TGCGCCAGCAGCCAAGTCCCAGGGGAGGGAGACACCATATATTTT

J gene: TRBJ2-1
D gene: TRBD2
CDR3 length: 15
clone size: -
V gene: TRBV10-3
CDR3 protein: CAISESTSGGHEQFF
CDR3 DNA: TGTGCCATCAGCGAATCGACTAGCGGGGGTCATGAGCAGTTCTTC

J gene: TRBJ2-7
D gene: -
CDR3 length: 13
clone size: -
V gene: TRBV13
CDR3 protein: CASRLRGRYEQYF
CDR3 DNA: TGTGCCAGCAGACTTAGAGGGAGGTACGAGCAGTACTTC

J gene: TRBJ2-3
D gene: -
CDR3 length: 13
clone size: -
V gene: TRBV28
CDR3 protein: CASTGTFTDTQYF
CDR3 DNA: TGTGCCAGCACCGGGACTTTCACAGATACGCAGTATTTT

J gene: TRBJ2-1
D gene: TRBD2
CDR3 length: 16
clone size: -
V gene: TRBV7-6
CDR3 protein: CASSFGRLAGGGEQFF
CDR3 DNA: TGTGCCAGCAGCTTCGGGAGACTAGCGGGGGGAGGGGAGCAGTTCTTC

J gene: TRBJ2-1
D gene: TRBD1
CDR3 length: 15
clone size: few
V gene: TRBV5-1
CDR3 protein: CASSLGTALYNEQFF
CDR3 DNA: TGCGCCAGCAGCTTAGGGACAGCGCTTTACAATGAGCAGTTCTTC

J gene: TRBJ1-1
D gene: -
CDR3 length: 14
clone size: few
V gene: TRBV18
CDR3 protein: CASSPPGPNTEAFF
CDR3 DNA: TGTGCCAGCTCACCACCAGGGCCGAACACTGAAGCTTTCTTT

J gene: TRBJ2-3
D gene: TRBD2
CDR3 length: 12
clone size: -
V gene: TRBV24-1
CDR3 protein: CATSGASGLQYF
CDR3 DNA: TGTGCCACCAGTGGGGCTAGCGGGCTACAGTATTTT

J gene: TRBJ2-7
D gene: TRBD1
CDR3 length: 16
clone size: -
V gene: TRBV5-4
CDR3 protein: CASSMGQGQPTYEQYF
CDR3 DNA: TGTGCCAGCAGCATGGGACAGGGGCAACCAACCTACGAGCAGTACTTC

J gene: TRBJ2-7
D gene: -
CDR3 length: 15
clone size: many
V gene: TRBV10-3
CDR3 protein: CAISGTGEGVYEQYF
CDR3 DNA: TGTGCCATCAGTGGGACCGGCGAAGGGGTCTACGAGCAGTACTTC

J gene: TRBJ2-7
D gene: TRBD2
CDR3 length: 15
clone size: once
V gene: TRBV20-1
CDR3 protein: CSANGLRGETYEQYF
CDR3 DNA: TGCAGTGCTAATGGGTTGCGGGGGGAAACGTACGAGCAGTACTTC

J gene: TRBJ2-5
D gene: -
CDR3 length: 15
clone size: few
V gene: TRBV12-3/TRBV12-4
CDR3 protein: CASSPRTGNQETQYF
CDR3 DNA: TGTGCCAGCAGTCCCCGGACTGGCAACCAAGAGACCCAGTACTTC

J gene: TRBJ2-7
D gene: TRBD1
CDR3 length: 15
clone size: few
V gene: TRBV6-5
CDR3 protein: CASRTERTGDHEQYF
CDR3 DNA: TGTGCCAGCAGAACTGAGAGGACAGGGGACCACGAGCAGTACTTC

J gene: TRBJ1-2
D gene: TRBD1
CDR3 length: 16
clone size: many
V gene: TRBV12-3/TRBV12-4
CDR3 protein: CASGLAGGQGNNGYTF
CDR3 DNA: TGTGCCAGCGGTCTCGCAGGGGGACAGGGGAACAATGGCTACACCTTC

J gene: TRBJ1-5
D gene: -
CDR3 length: 15
clone size: few
V gene: TRBV27
CDR3 protein: CASSPRVGDGQPQHF
CDR3 DNA: TGTGCCAGCAGTCCGAGAGTGGGGGACGGTCAGCCCCAGCATTTT

J gene: TRBJ2-7
D gene: -
CDR3 length: 16
clone size: -
V gene: TRBV6-6
CDR3 protein: CASSYSTGGGTYEQYF
CDR3 DNA: TGTGCCAGCAGTTACTCGACCGGTGGAGGGACCTACGAGCAGTACTTC

J gene: TRBJ1-1
D gene: -
CDR3 length: 13
clone size: -
V gene: TRBV10-3
CDR3 protein: CAISEAPYTEAFF
CDR3 DNA: TGTGCCATCAGTGAGGCTCCCTACACTGAAGCTTTCTTT

J gene: TRBJ1-4
D gene: -
CDR3 length: 12
clone size: many
V gene: TRBV29-1
CDR3 protein: CSVGGNNEKLFF
CDR3 DNA: TGCAGCGTTGGGGGGAATAATGAAAAACTGTTTTTT

J gene: TRBJ2-1
D gene: TRBD1
CDR3 length: 14
clone size: few
V gene: TRBV10-3
CDR3 protein: CAISAGQGADEQFF
CDR3 DNA: TGTGCCATCAGTGCAGGACAGGGGGCCGATGAGCAGTTCTTC

J gene: TRBJ2-3
D gene: -
CDR3 length: 16
clone size: -
V gene: TRBV5-1
CDR3 protein: CASSLPGSGFTDTQYF
CDR3 DNA: TGCGCCAGCAGCTTGCCGGGTAGCGGCTTCACAGATACGCAGTATTTT

J gene: TRBJ2-7
D gene: TRBD2
CDR3 length: 15
clone size: once
V gene: TRBV20-1
CDR3 protein: CSASPLAGVRYEQYF
CDR3 DNA: TGCAGTGCTAGCCCGCTAGCGGGGGTGCGATACGAGCAGTACTTC

J gene: TRBJ2-5
D gene: TRBD2
CDR3 length: 14
clone size: -
V gene: TRBV20-1
CDR3 protein: CSASGRGARETQYF
CDR3 DNA: TGCAGTGCTAGTGGGCGGGGGGCCCGGGAGACCCAGTACTTC

J gene: TRBJ2-1
D gene: TRBD2
CDR3 length: 14
clone size: -
V gene: TRBV24-1
CDR3 protein: CATQTGGPYNEQFF
CDR3 DNA: TGTGCCACCCAAACGGGGGGGCCCTACAATGAGCAGTTCTTC

J gene: TRBJ2-5
D gene: -
CDR3 length: 14
clone size: many
V gene: TRBV6-5
CDR3 protein: CASREQTPRETQYF
CDR3 DNA: TGTGCCAGCAGAGAACAGACACCCCGGGAGACCCAGTACTTC

J gene: TRBJ2-7
D gene: -
CDR3 length: 14
clone size: -
V gene: TRBV7-9
CDR3 protein: CASSPPLEVYEQYF
CDR3 DNA: TGTGCCAGCAGCCCACCCCTGGAGGTCTACGAGCAGTACTTC

J gene: TRBJ2-7
D gene: -
CDR3 length: 16
clone size: -
V gene: TRBV4-1
CDR3 protein: CASSQVFRGSRYEQYF
CDR3 DNA: TGCGCCAGCAGCCAAGTATTCAGGGGATCTCGCTACGAGCAGTACTTC

J gene: TRBJ2-3
D gene: TRBD1
CDR3 length: 17
clone size: -
V gene: TRBV24-1
CDR3 protein: CATSVPVGTGATDTQYF
CDR3 DNA: TGTGCCACCAGTGTCCCAGTGGGGACAGGCGCTACAGATACGCAGTATTTT

J gene: TRBJ2-4
D gene: TRBD2
CDR3 length: 18
clone size: -
V gene: TRBV2
CDR3 protein: CASSPTSGGAFTYNEQYF
CDR3 DNA: TGTGCCAGCAGTCCGACTAGCGGGGGGGCCTTCACCTACAATGAGCAGTACTTC

J gene: TRBJ2-7
D gene: TRBD1
CDR3 length: 18
clone size: -
V gene: TRBV7-6
CDR3 protein: CASSPLDGLWGQGYEQYF
CDR3 DNA: TGTGCCAGCAGCCCACTCGACGGGCTTTGGGGACAGGGCTACGAGCAGTACTTC